This TCR beta chain was retrieved from a study of radiation and T cells in renal cell carcinoma. The V segment lost 7 bases and the J segment 3 bases; nucleotides outside the gene matches: 8. Germline V CDR1 and CDR2: MRHNA, SNTAGT. The CDR3 is 15 residues long. Time point noted: blood 2 weeks post-SBRT. The sample's treatment: 15 Gy SBRT to primary tumor, nephrectomy 4 weeks later. The tumor was a clear cell renal cell carcinoma. This table comes from immunoSEQ multiplex PCR, and its TCRdb copy is limited to in-frame clones, with some not included. The profile covers more than 65,000 clones, with 70% to 90% appearing a single time and more than 20% taken by the ten largest.

The starting material was blood, obtained from a patient whose treatment included radiotherapy and nephrectomy. The origin of this receptor is a woman aged 50 to 60 with renal cell carcinoma. This rearrangement joins TRBV6-4 to TRBJ2-2; TRBD1 aligns across 7 bases. This CDR3 is CASKQQGFDTGELFF. In DNA form, the CDR3 reads TGTGCCAGCAAACAACAGGGGTTCGACACCGGGGAGCTGTTTTTT.